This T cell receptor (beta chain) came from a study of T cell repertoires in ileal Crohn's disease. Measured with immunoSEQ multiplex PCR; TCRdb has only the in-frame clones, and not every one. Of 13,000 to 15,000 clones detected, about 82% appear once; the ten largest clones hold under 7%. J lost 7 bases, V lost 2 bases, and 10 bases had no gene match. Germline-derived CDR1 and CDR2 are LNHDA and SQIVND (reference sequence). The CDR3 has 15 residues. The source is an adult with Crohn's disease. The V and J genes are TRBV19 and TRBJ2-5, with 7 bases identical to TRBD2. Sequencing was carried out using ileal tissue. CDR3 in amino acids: CASSINREALGTQYF. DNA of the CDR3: TGTGCCAGTAGTATAAATCGGGAGGCCCTCGGGACCCAGTACTTC.